A selection of T cell receptor beta chains follows, all from one sample in a study of technical replicates of blood from several donors. The method was immunoSEQ multiplex PCR; TCRdb's version includes in-frame clones alone and lacks a portion of them. The sample contains 65,000 to 80,000 clones, about 97% of which appear only once. The sequencing sample was made of T cells isolated from PBMCs. The receptor source for this set is a human donor in good health. Each CDR3 is given with its conserved first and last residue.

>TRBV10-3
CAISESIARAEQYF
>TRBV7-3
CASSLASGKNYEQYF
>TRBV5-1
CASSLAGWETQYF
>TRBV5-1
CASNLDGNYEQYF
>TRBV29-1
CSADEGTVSGYTF
>TRBV5-1
CASSLTGEGPYEQYF
>TRBV15
CATSRAGGTEAFF
>TRBV5-1
CASSIYPGQGSTIYGYTF
>TRBV19
CASSAGVVYEQYF
>TRBV5-1
CASSWDFTDTQYF
>TRBV19
CASSSGSSYNEQFF
>TRBV5-1
CASSRLTGTVNYGYTF
>TRBV29-1
CSVEGTGGTYEQYF
>TRBV2
CASTGDWGYTF
>TRBV7-2
CASSFHSYGYTF
>TRBV11-2
CASSLGLANAYEQYF
>TRBV11-3
CASSPGLAGPYNEQFF
>TRBV10-3
CAISESGGYNQPQHF
>TRBV7-2
CASSLSGSGVVNEQFF
>TRBV30
CAWSVSVQETQYF
>TRBV5-1
CASSLARQEVAYEQYF
>TRBV7-2
CASSWDRAYEQYF
>TRBV9
CASSVGLEGSKLFF
>TRBV6-5
CASRATGELFF
>TRBV2
CATGQGAGDTQYF
>TRBV7-9
CASSLITQQETQYF
>TRBV4-3
CASSHEEGDTEAFF
>TRBV30
CAWSVGVTGELFF
>TRBV28
CASRLLAEITDTQYF
>TRBV7-8
CASSLVGQGAFF
>TRBV6-4
CASSRTVGTGANEQFF
>TRBV19
CASNRVSRDTEAFF
>TRBV27
CASSLTSIYEQYF
>TRBV18
CASSQDGTKDPRSSYNEQFF
>TRBV28
CASSFFLSYNEQFF
>TRBV19
CASGQGGRGEETQYF
>TRBV5-4
CASSSLNGYTF
>TRBV28
CASMSVFYTDTQYF
>TRBV4-3
CASSRPGVPDNEQFF
>TRBV6-5
CASTPSGVTEAFF
>TRBV29-1
CSVEKGDEQYF
>TRBV5-6
CASSLEWSTNEKLFF
>TRBV2
CASSDPESEAFF
>TRBV7-2
CASSLVSGYEQYF
>TRBV5-6
CASSLLSRDRVIVAEAFF
>TRBV6-5
CASSQGQGWQTQYF
>TRBV5-6
CASSPPRGGLEQYF
>TRBV6-6
CASSYGTNGYTF
>TRBV28
CASSRLNHSPLTYEQYF
>TRBV7-8
CASSLYGLAASTDTQYF
>TRBV30
CAWSVGSGYNEQFF
>TRBV10-1
CASSESGGVKAFF
>TRBV20-1
CSSRAQETQYF
>TRBV15
CATSRGDREMITEAFF
>TRBV30
CAFRPLGGDTQYF
>TRBV18
CASSPRDRGVSYEQYF